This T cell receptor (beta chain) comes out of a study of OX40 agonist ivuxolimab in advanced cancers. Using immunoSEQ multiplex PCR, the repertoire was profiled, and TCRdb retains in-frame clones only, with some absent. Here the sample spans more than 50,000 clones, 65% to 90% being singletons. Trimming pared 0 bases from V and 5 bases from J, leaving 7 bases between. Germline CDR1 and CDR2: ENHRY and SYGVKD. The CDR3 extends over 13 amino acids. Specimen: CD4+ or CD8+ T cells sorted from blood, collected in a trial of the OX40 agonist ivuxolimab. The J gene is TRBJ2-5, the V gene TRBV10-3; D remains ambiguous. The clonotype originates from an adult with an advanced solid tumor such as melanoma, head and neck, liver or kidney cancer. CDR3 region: CAISESPGETQYF. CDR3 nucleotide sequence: TGTGCCATCAGTGAGTCGCCCGGGGAGACCCAGTACTTC.